This T cell receptor beta chain was captured by sequencing in a study of Ad26.COV2.S vaccination and SARS-CoV-2 variants. Study background: Intramuscularly, Ad26.COV2.S was given either once or twice, 56 days apart.

Overall study findings and caveats: An underestimation of total T cell responses may have resulted from the TCR breadth and depth analyses. Placebo and vaccine recipients had non-spike TCR breadth that was similar.

Regarding treatment: around 19 received Ad26.COV2.S at low or high dose, single or two shots; about 5 received placebo; per-sample allocation not given. Samples analyzed were those drawn on day 63 after the first vaccine or placebo injection. Vaccination used an Ad26 vector expressing Wuhan-strain SARS-CoV-2 spike. About this clone: Its target is unknown.

Method: immunoSEQ multiplex PCR; TCRdb's copy keeps in-frame clones and lacks some. The table has 350,000 to 500,000 clones, 90% seen once. The source was peripheral blood, collected in a trial of Ad26.COV2.S vaccine versus placebo. The source is a person aged 18-60 years who received the Ad26.COV2.S COVID-19 vaccine or a placebo.

The CDR3 loop is CAISNIQGITYNEQFF. The CDR3 DNA sequence: TGTGCCATCAGTAATATTCAGGGGATAACCTACAATGAGCAGTTCTTC. This chain links TRBV10-3 with TRBJ2-1, with D possibly matching TRBD1 (6 bases). Germline values: CDR1 ENHRY, CDR2 SYGVKD. The V and J ends lost 5 bases and 2 bases respectively, with 16 bases between them. CDR3 length: 16 residues.